These 5 T cell receptor beta chains originate from one sample sequenced in a study of Graves' ophthalmopathy and Graves' hyperthyroidism. RNA transcripts were the source from which TCR beta CDR3 regions were amplified. In the first round, RT-PCR was carried out with HTBI primers, and a multiplex PCR formed the second round. TCRdb recomputed calls from the multiplex PCR reads with MiXCR, one row per CDR3 protein. The table lists about 740,000 distinct CDR3 sequences, approximately 40% of them singletons, with about 40% in the top ten. What was sequenced was peripheral blood. The receptors were sampled from an adult man with Graves' ophthalmopathy.

This chain uses TRBV6-5 with TRBJ2-7, with D perhaps TRBD2 (6 bases). There are 15 residues in the CDR3. From germline, CDR1 is MNHEY and CDR2 SVGAGI. V was cut by 2 bases and J by 1 base, with 12 bases left in between. The CDR3 nucleotides read TGTGCCAGCAGTTACCTTCGGGACTCTTCCTACGAGCAGTACTTC. Its protein product is CASSYLRDSSYEQYF.

The V gene is TRBV20-1, the J gene TRBJ2-6; 7 nucleotides agree with TRBD2. Trimming cost V 0 bases and J 4 bases; bases outside gene matches: 3. The CDR3 consists of 15 residues. The V gene's germline CDR1 is DFQATT and CDR2 SNEGSKA (reference sequence). This CDR3 is CSARERGTGANVLTF. CDR3 in DNA: TGCAGTGCTAGAGAGCGGGGGACCGGGGCCAACGTCCTGACTTTC.

V gene TRBV7-9 combines with J gene TRBJ1-2; 8 bases fit TRBD1. Trimming removed 5 bases from V and 7 bases from J; junction bases left unmatched: 6. The CDR3 sequence is 13 residues long. Per the germline V gene, CDR1 is SEHNR and CDR2 is FQNEAQ (reference sequence). CDR3 sequence reads: CASSQQGVGGYTF. CDR3 in DNA: TGTGCCAGCAGCCAACAGGGGGTTGGTGGCTACACCTTC. The variable domain in full, completed from reference TRBV7-9 and TRBJ1-2, reads DTGVSQNPRHKITKRGQNVTFRCDPISEHNRLYWYRQTLGQGPEFLTYFQNEAQLEKSRLLSDRFSAERPKGSFSTLEIQRTEQGDSAMYLCASSQQGVGGYTFGSGTRLTVV.

The chain carries TRBV7-3 and TRBJ2-3; D may be TRBD1 or TRBD2 (6 bases each). Germline loops: CDR1 SGHTA, CDR2 FQGTGA. Between the trimmed V and J ends, which lost 3 bases and 11 bases, there was a span of 15 bases. This CDR3 has 13 amino acids. In DNA, the CDR3 is TGTGCCAGCAGCTTGTTCCCAGGGGACTTGCAGTATTTT. This sequence encodes CASSLFPGDLQYF.

This clonotype was counted only a few times. The chain employs TRBV7-8 and TRBJ2-2; D gene uncertain. This CDR3 region has 17 residues. The V end lost 1 base, the J end lost 6 bases, and 18 bases lay between the germline ends. Germline V gene sequence: CDR1 SGHVS, CDR2 FQNEAQ. The CDR3: CASSLGGTVLIPGELFF. For the CDR3, the DNA is TGTGCCAGCAGCTTAGGAGGAACAGTCCTCATCCCCGGGGAGCTGTTTTTT. Variable domain in full (rest from reference TRBV7-8 and TRBJ2-2): GAGVSQSPRYKVAKRGQDVALRCDPISGHVSLFWYQQALGQGPEFLTYFQNEAQLDKSGLPSDRFFAERPEGSVSTLKIQRTQQEDSAVYLCASSLGGTVLIPGELFFGEGSRLTVL.